A single sample gave rise to the 28 T cell receptor beta chains below, sequenced in a study of beta chain features in type 1 diabetes. Expressed TCRB transcripts were sequenced because the entire RNA isolate underwent reverse transcription. Profiling relied on immunoSEQ multiplex PCR, and the TCRdb table lists in-frame clones only, not all of them. The sample has 310,000 or so clones; 9.5% to 12% are singletons. Material for sequencing was naive CD4+ T cells from blood. The receptor set was obtained from a woman in her thirties in good health.

The chain employs TRBV11-3 and TRBJ2-1, with D possibly being TRBD1 (5 bases). CDR1 and CDR2 from the germline V gene are SGHNT and YENEEA. Trimming cost V 2 bases and J 8 bases, with 13 bases left between them. CDR3 length: 14 residues. The CDR3 loop is CASSLWGQGHEQFF. In nucleotides, the CDR3 is TGTGCCAGCAGCTTATGGGGTCAGGGCCATGAGCAGTTCTTC.

The sample holds a few counts of this clone. The chain joins TRBV2 to TRBJ2-6; D gene ambiguous. Germline CDR1 and CDR2: SNHLY and FYNNEI. The CDR3 contains 15 residues. V shed 6 bases and J shed 0 bases, with 9 bases lying between them. The CDR3 DNA reads TGTGCCAGCAGACCCACAGACTCTGGGGCCAACGTCCTGACTTTC. This sequence encodes CASRPTDSGANVLTF. Supplemented by reference TRBV2 and TRBJ2-6, the full variable domain reads EPEVTQTPSHQVTQMGQEVILRCVPISNHLYFYWYRQILGQKVEFLVSFYNNEISEKSEIFDDQFSVERPDGSNFTLKIRSTKLEDSAMYFCASRPTDSGANVLTFGAGSRLTVL.

The sample holds a few counts of this clone. The V and J genes are TRBV5-6 and TRBJ1-5, with D maybe TRBD1 (5 bases). The CDR3 is 14 residues long. Between the trimmed V and J ends, which lost 1 base and 9 bases, there was a span of 14 bases. The germline gives CDR1 SGHDT, CDR2 YYEEEE. The CDR3 loop reads CASSLSGGIGPQHF. The CDR3 nucleotides are TGTGCCAGCAGCTTGTCCGGGGGTATAGGGCCCCAGCATTTT.

This clone was seen a handful of times. CDR3 sequence: CASSSGLAGGNEQFF. The DNA of the CDR3 is TGTGCCAGCAGCTCGGGACTAGCGGGAGGGAATGAGCAGTTCTTC. The V call is TRBV7-9, the J call TRBJ2-1, with 16 positions matching TRBD2. In germline, CDR1 is SEHNR, CDR2 FQNEAQ (reference sequence). J was trimmed by 7 bases and V by 4 bases; bases with no gene match: 1. The CDR3 length is 15 residues.

V usage is TRBV2 and J usage is TRBJ2-5; TRBD1 might be the D (6 bases). Trimming stripped 8 bases from V and 1 base from J, with 11 bases between. Per the germline V gene, CDR1 is SNHLY and CDR2 is FYNNEI. The length of the CDR3 is 13 residues. CDR3 sequence: CASLRGIQETQYF. In DNA, the CDR3 is TGTGCCAGCCTTAGGGGGATCCAAGAGACCCAGTACTTC.

This clone showed up just a few times. The J gene is TRBJ2-3, the V gene TRBV6-4, with 10 bases identical to TRBD1. The CDR3 has 15 amino acids. The V gene's germline CDR1 is MRHNA and CDR2 SNTAGT. V was clipped by 5 bases and J by 2 bases; unmatched bases: 4. CDR3 in DNA: TGTGCCAGCAGTTGGACAGGGGGGACCACAGATACGCAGTATTTT. Translation gives CASSWTGGTTDTQYF.

The chain carries TRBV7-8 and TRBJ2-7; TRBD1 agrees at 8 bases. This CDR3 is 16 amino acids long. In germline, CDR1 is SGHVS, CDR2 FQNEAQ. After removal of 4 bases from V and 0 bases from J, the junction contained 8 bases not matched to a gene. CDR3 region: CASSSKDREPSYEQYF. The CDR3 DNA is TGTGCCAGCAGCTCGAAGGACAGGGAGCCCTCCTACGAGCAGTACTTC.

J is TRBJ2-3 and V is TRBV7-3, with 7 bases matching TRBD2. V dropped 4 bases and J dropped 1; count of bases not matched to a gene: 11. The CDR3 length is 17 residues. Looked up from germline, CDR1 is SGHTA and CDR2 is FQGTGA. The CDR3 is CASSSPAGLVGTDTQYF. The CDR3 DNA is TGTGCCAGCAGCTCCCCCGCCGGACTAGTGGGCACAGATACGCAGTATTTT.

This clone was counted only a few times. The CDR3 here is CASSLDSGNTIYF. Written as DNA, the CDR3 is TGTGCCAGCAGCCTGGACAGTGGAAACACCATATATTTT. V and J are TRBV7-9 and TRBJ1-3, with TRBD1 as a possible D gene (6 bases). This CDR3 is 13 amino acids long. Germline V gene lookup returns CDR1 SEHNR and CDR2 FQNEAQ (reference sequence). V lost 5 bases to trimming and J lost 3 bases, with 8 bases between them.

V and J are TRBV30 and TRBJ1-5; perhaps TRBD1 as D (5 bases). The CDR3 spans 18 residues. Trimming cost V 0 bases and J 0 bases, with 18 bases left between them. Germline CDR1 is GTSNPN and CDR2 is SVGIG (reference sequence). CDR3 in DNA: TGTGCCTGGAGTGTACGAGGTGACAGTCTGGGTAGCAATCAGCCCCAGCATTTT. Translating gives CAWSVRGDSLGSNQPQHF.

This chain joins TRBV28 and TRBJ2-5; D is unresolved. The CDR3 totals 14 residues. Trimming pared 6 bases from V and 0 bases from J, leaving 11 bases between. Germline V gives CDR1 MDHEN, CDR2 SYDVKM. The CDR3 here is CASSSTEYQETQYF. CDR3 bases: TGTGCCAGCAGCTCTACAGAGTACCAAGAGACCCAGTACTTC.

This clone was detected only a few times. This chain uses TRBV28 with TRBJ2-4; D remains ambiguous. The CDR3 is 18 amino acids. From germline, CDR1 is MDHEN and CDR2 SYDVKM. V lost 5 bases and J lost 0, with 20 bases in between. The CDR3 spells CASSVGGELRLAKNIQYF. The CDR3 DNA sequence: TGTGCCAGCAGTGTTGGCGGAGAGCTCAGATTAGCCAAAAACATTCAGTACTTC.

This clone was observed a few times. The sample holds other DNA sequences that translate to the same CDR3. V and J are TRBV18 and TRBJ2-7, with 10 bases lining up with TRBD1. Germline lookup yields CDR1 KGHSH and CDR2 LQKENI. CDR3 size: 15 residues. Unmatched junction bases numbered 4, after V lost 3 bases and J lost 2 bases. The CDR3 region is CASSPAGTGAYEQYF. The CDR3, as DNA: TGTGCCAGCTCACCTGCCGGGACAGGGGCCTACGAGCAGTACTTC.

This clone was detected only a few times. This chain links TRBV7-9 with TRBJ2-2; TRBD2 might be the D (6 bases). The CDR3 sequence is 16 residues long. Trimming pared 6 bases from V and 1 base from J, leaving 15 bases between. Germline loops: CDR1 SEHNR, CDR2 FQNEAQ (reference sequence). The CDR3 sequence: CASSPLGSGNTGELFF. DNA of the CDR3: TGTGCCAGCAGTCCTCTCGGGAGCGGGAACACCGGGGAGCTGTTTTTT.

This CDR3 is CASSMGDRERQPQHF. The CDR3 nucleotides are TGTGCCAGCAGCATGGGAGACAGGGAACGCCAGCCCCAGCATTTT. The chain employs TRBV28 and TRBJ1-5, with 7 bases aligning to TRBD1. The germline V gene has CDR1 MDHEN and CDR2 SYDVKM. Trimming removed 6 bases from V and 7 bases from J; junction bases left unmatched: 12. This CDR3 spans 15 amino acids. The full variable domain, in which reference TRBV28 and TRBJ1-5 provide the parts outside the CDR3, is DVKVTQSSRYLVKRTGEKVFLECVQDMDHENMFWYRQDPGLGLRLIYFSYDVKMKEKGDIPEGYSVSREKKERFSLILESASTNQTSMYLCASSMGDRERQPQHFGDGTRLSIL.

The chain couples TRBV6-1 to TRBJ2-5; 8 bases match TRBD1. V lost 2 bases to trimming and J lost 3 bases; unmatched junction nucleotides: 2. Germline V gene data show CDR1 as MNHNS and CDR2 as SASEGT. There are 14 residues in the CDR3. CDR3 sequence reads: CASSESGGEETQYF. The CDR3 DNA is TGTGCCAGCAGTGAATCAGGGGGCGAAGAGACCCAGTACTTC.

The rearrangement uses TRBV6-5 and TRBJ2-1, with 8 bases identical to TRBD2. The CDR3 is 16 amino acids. V lost 4 bases and J lost 5; bases outside the gene matches: 10. From germline, CDR1 is MNHEY and CDR2 SVGAGI. In DNA, the CDR3 is TGTGCCAGCAGTTTTGTGAGCGGGAGACGGGACAATGAGCAGTTCTTC. This codes for CASSFVSGRRDNEQFF.

The rearrangement uses TRBV7-2 and TRBJ2-4; 9 nucleotides match TRBD1. Trimming at V came to 5 bases and at J to 6 bases, leaving 5 bases not matched to a gene. The germline V gene has CDR1 SGHTA and CDR2 FQGNSA. The CDR3 sequence is 14 residues long. CDR3 in amino acids: CASSAGTGTNIQYF. CDR3 bases: TGTGCCAGCAGCGCGGGGACAGGGACAAACATTCAGTACTTC.

The chain joins TRBV28 to TRBJ2-3; 7 bases line up with TRBD2. Trimming cost V 7 bases and J 4 bases; bases outside gene matches: 8. In germline, CDR1 is MDHEN, CDR2 SYDVKM. The CDR3 spans 14 residues. Written as DNA, the CDR3 is TGTGCCAGCACCGGCGGGAGTATTTCAGATACGCAGTATTTT. Translation gives CASTGGSISDTQYF.

In its sample, this clone was seen a few times. The rearrangement links TRBV30 to TRBJ2-7; D is ambiguous. Deletions cut 7 bases from V and 3 bases from J, with 10 bases between. There are 11 residues in the CDR3. From germline, CDR1 is GTSNPN and CDR2 SVGIG (reference sequence). Written as DNA, the CDR3 is TGTGCCTATGACTCGTTCTACGAGCAGTACTTC. Protein: CAYDSFYEQYF.

This clone has only a few counts. This chain joins TRBV7-2 and TRBJ2-1, with 10 bases identical to TRBD2. The V and J ends lost 5 bases and 1 base, in that order; junction bases with no gene match: 5. Germline-derived CDR1 and CDR2 are SGHTA and FQGNSA. The CDR3 is 16 residues long. The CDR3 coding sequence is TGTGCCAGCAGCACAACTAGCGGGAAATCCTACAATGAGCAGTTCTTC. Protein sequence: CASSTTSGKSYNEQFF.

This clone has a handful of counts. The chain joins TRBV18 to TRBJ2-7; D gene uncertain. This CDR3 has 13 amino acids. Germline V gives CDR1 KGHSH, CDR2 LQKENI. V lost 0 bases, J lost 2 bases, and 5 bases lay in between. Here the CDR3 reads CASSPPSTYEQYF. As DNA, the CDR3 is TGTGCCAGCTCACCACCGAGTACCTACGAGCAGTACTTC. The full variable domain, in which reference TRBV18 and TRBJ2-7 provide the parts outside the CDR3, is NAGVMQNPRHLVRRRGQEARLRCSPMKGHSHVYWYRQLPEEGLKFMVYLQKENIIDESGMPKERFSAEFPKEGPSILRIQQVVRGDSAAYFCASSPPSTYEQYFGPGTRLTVT.

The gene calls are TRBV25-1 and TRBJ1-4, with 8 bases fitting TRBD1. Germline CDR1 reads MGHDK; CDR2 reads SYGVNS. Germline trimming cut 10 bases from V and 11 bases from J; bases unmatched to any gene: 18. The CDR3 is made up of 15 amino acids. The CDR3 region has the DNA TGTGCCAAATCCCCACAGGGGGAAGGTGTAAGGAAACTGTTTTTT. This translates into CAKSPQGEGVRKLFF.

There are a few counts of this clone. The V call is TRBV19, the J call TRBJ2-2, with 7 bases that match TRBD1. Germline loops: CDR1 LNHDA, CDR2 SQIVND (reference sequence). V lost 5 bases and J lost 5; bases outside the gene matches: 5. The CDR3 consists of 14 residues. CDR3 coding DNA: TGTGCCAGTAGTTCCACAGGGGTTACCGGGGAGCTGTTTTTT. As protein: CASSSTGVTGELFF.

This chain links TRBV9 with TRBJ2-5; TRBD1 aligns across 7 bases. The ends lost 3 bases at V and 5 bases at J; junction bases unmatched: 4. The CDR3 has 13 amino acids. Germline values: CDR1 SGDLS, CDR2 YYNGEE. CDR3: CASSGQGWETQYF. CDR3 nucleotide sequence: TGTGCCAGCAGCGGACAGGGTTGGGAGACCCAGTACTTC.

Only a few counts were recorded for this clone. The chain couples TRBV6-6 to TRBJ1-1; D perhaps matches TRBD1 (6 bases). The V gene's germline CDR1 is MNHNY and CDR2 SVGAGI (reference sequence). The CDR3 has 15 residues. Between the trimmed V and J ends, which lost 4 bases and 1 base, there was a span of 13 bases. The CDR3 loop reads CASSSQGQTNTEAFF. The DNA for the CDR3 is TGTGCCAGCAGTTCTCAAGGACAGACGAACACTGAAGCTTTCTTT.

The V gene is TRBV28, the J gene TRBJ2-1, with 7 bases that match TRBD2. CDR1 is MDHEN and CDR2 is SYDVKM in the germline V gene. This CDR3 has 15 residues. The V gene end was trimmed by 3 bases and the J gene end by 3 bases; junction bases not matched to a gene: 5. The CDR3 is CASSLSGDYYNEQFF. The CDR3, as DNA: TGTGCCAGCAGTTTGTCGGGGGACTACTACAATGAGCAGTTCTTC.

This clone turned up a few times. Other nucleotide sequences from this sample produce the same CDR3. This chain uses TRBV18 with TRBJ1-1, with unresolved D. The V and J ends lost 3 bases and 1 base respectively, with 3 bases between them. CDR1 KGHSH and CDR2 LQKENI come from the germline V gene. The CDR3 is 12 amino acids. CDR3 sequence: CASSPRNTEAFF. Here the CDR3 DNA reads TGTGCCAGCTCACCGAGGAACACTGAAGCTTTCTTT.